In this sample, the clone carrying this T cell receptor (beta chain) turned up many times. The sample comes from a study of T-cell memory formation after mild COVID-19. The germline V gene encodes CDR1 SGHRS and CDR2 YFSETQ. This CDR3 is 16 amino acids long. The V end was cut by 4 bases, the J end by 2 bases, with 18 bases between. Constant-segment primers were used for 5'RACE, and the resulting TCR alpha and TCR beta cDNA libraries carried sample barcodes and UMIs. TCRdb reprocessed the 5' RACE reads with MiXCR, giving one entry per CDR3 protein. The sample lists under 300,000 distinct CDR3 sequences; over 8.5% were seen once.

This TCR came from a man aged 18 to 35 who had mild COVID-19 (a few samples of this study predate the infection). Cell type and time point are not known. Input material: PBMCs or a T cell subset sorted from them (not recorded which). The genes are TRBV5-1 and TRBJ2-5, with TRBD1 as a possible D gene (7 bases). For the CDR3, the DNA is TGCGCCAGCAGCGGGGGGACAGCGCCCCTACAAGAGACCCAGTACTTC. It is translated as CASSGGTAPLQETQYF.